The clone carrying this T cell receptor beta chain was recorded only once. As to treatment: oral pan-JAK inhibitor, 5-10 mg twice daily. The data stem from a study of CD8+ T cells in alopecia areata. RNA was extracted and reverse transcribed into cDNA as the sequencing template. Measured with immunoSEQ multiplex PCR; TCRdb has only the in-frame clones, and not every one. This sample has more than 95,000 clones, with under 90% found just once. Between the trimmed V and J ends, which lost 3 bases and 2 bases, there was a span of 11 bases. Germline values: CDR1 SGHTA, CDR2 FQGTGA. The CDR3 has 16 residues.

This TCR was sampled from a human donor with alopecia areata. The sequenced sample was CD8+ T cells sorted from blood, obtained at approximately week 30, from a patient treated with tofacitinib. This chain connects TRBV7-3 to TRBJ2-6; perhaps D is TRBD1 or TRBD2 (5 bases each). The CDR3 sequence is CASSFLEGTGANVLTF. In DNA form, the CDR3 reads TGTGCCAGCAGCTTCCTCGAGGGGACTGGGGCCAACGTCCTGACTTTC.